This record looks at one TCR beta chain sequence and its context. Trimming left V 4 bases short and J 4 bases short, with 16 bases between. This CDR3 contains 15 residues. Germline V gene sequence: CDR1 SGHTA, CDR2 FQGNSA. Assay: immunoSEQ multiplex PCR; the TCRdb copy retains only in-frame clones and omits some. The repertoire holds millions of clones, with around nine tenths as singletons. This sample is part of a study of shared clonotypes between healthy human individuals. The TCR originated in a man between 18 and 35 years old in good health. Sample: naive CD4+ T cells sorted from blood. The subset is: CD45RA+ positively selected. The chain carries TRBV7-2 and TRBJ2-5; D tentatively reads TRBD1 or TRBD2 (5 bases each). CDR3 amino acids: CASSSRGAGGETQYF. In DNA form, the CDR3 reads TGTGCCAGCAGCTCCCGAGGGGCGGGTGGAGAGACCCAGTACTTC. Drawing the rest from reference TRBV7-2 and TRBJ2-5, the complete variable domain is GAGVSQSPSNKVTEKGKDVELRCDPISGHTALYWYRQSLGQGLEFLIYFQGNSAPDKSGLPSDRFSAERTGGSVSTLTIQRTQQEDSAVYLCASSSRGAGGETQYFGPGTRLLVL.